This passage covers 21 T cell receptor beta chains from one sample sequenced in a study of Graves' ophthalmopathy and Graves' hyperthyroidism. As the template, RNA transcripts were used to amplify TCR beta CDR3 regions. An initial RT-PCR round employing HTBI primers preceded a second-round multiplex PCR. One entry per CDR3 protein, called by TCRdb with MiXCR from the multiplex PCR reads. The table has about 590,000 distinct CDR3 sequences, just under 40% seen once. Sequences were obtained from peripheral blood or thyroid tissue (not recorded which). The receptor source for this set is an adult man with Graves' hyperthyroidism.

This rearrangement joins TRBV6-5 to TRBJ2-5; 9 bases are a match to TRBD1. The germline V gene has CDR1 MNHEY and CDR2 SVGAGI. This CDR3 is built from 15 residues. The junction had 4 bases not matched to a gene; V was cut back by 1 base and J by 4 bases. CDR3 region: CASSYLTGGGETQYF. The CDR3 DNA sequence: TGTGCCAGCAGTTACTTGACAGGGGGAGGAGAGACCCAGTACTTC.

The CDR3: CSVAEDGTSGFYEQYF. For the CDR3, the DNA is TGCAGCGTTGCAGAGGACGGGACTAGCGGGTTCTACGAGCAGTACTTC. The V call is TRBV29-1, the J call TRBJ2-7, with TRBD2 matching over 12 bases. The CDR3 covers 16 residues. The germline CDR1 and CDR2 sequences are SQVTM and ANQGSEA. Unmatched junction bases numbered 10, after V lost 4 bases and J lost 3 bases.

This clonotype was recorded at least ten times. A much larger clone differs from this one at a single base, so this may be a read error. V usage is TRBV15 and J usage is TRBJ1-6; perhaps TRBD1 as D (5 bases). The germline CDR1 and CDR2 sequences are LNHNV and YYDKDF (reference sequence). This CDR3 contains 15 residues. CDR3 sequence (DNA): TGTGCCACCGGCAGAGATCGGGGCCGGAATTCACCCCTCCACTTT. Its translation is CATGRDRGRNSPLHF.

The V and J genes are TRBV7-6 and TRBJ1-4; TRBD1 might be the D (6 bases). V was cut by 8 bases and J by 5 bases, with 18 bases left in between. Germline CDR1 is SGHVS and CDR2 is FNYEAQ. The CDR3 loop spans 15 amino acids. The CDR3 region is CASGGGLGSNEKLFF. CDR3 DNA: TGTGCCAGCGGGGGGGGCCTGGGATCAAATGAAAAACTGTTTTTT.

V and J are TRBV3-1 and TRBJ2-5; 7 bases fit TRBD2. V lost 1 base, J lost 2 bases, and 7 bases stayed unmatched. CDR1 is LGHDT, CDR2 YNNKEL, per germline (reference sequence). CDR3 length: 16 residues. DNA of the CDR3: TGTGCCAGCAGCCAAGCGGGCGGGAGTTTACAAGAGACCCAGTACTTC. Protein product: CASSQAGGSLQETQYF.

This sequence joins TRBV2 and TRBJ2-7, with 9 bases lining up with TRBD1. The CDR3 spans 17 residues. Trimming took 6 bases from V and 7 from J; bases not matched to a gene: 19. Germline V gives CDR1 SNHLY, CDR2 FYNNEI. CDR3 sequence: CASRTRNRGQTYNEQYF. The CDR3 nucleotides are TGTGCCAGCAGGACCCGTAACAGGGGGCAAACCTACAATGAGCAGTACTTC.

The rearrangement joins TRBV29-1 to TRBJ2-7; D is perhaps TRBD1 (5 bases). The CDR3 is 13 amino acids. The germline V gene encodes CDR1 SQVTM and CDR2 ANQGSEA. V was clipped by 1 base and J by 0 bases, with 7 bases between them. CDR3 DNA: TGCAGCGTTGAAGGGACAAACTCCTACGAGCAGTACTTC. Translated, it gives CSVEGTNSYEQYF.

The V and J genes are TRBV20-1 and TRBJ2-2; TRBD2 matches 13 bases. This CDR3 has 16 amino acids. Germline trimming cut 3 bases from V and 4 bases from J; bases unmatched to any gene: 5. In germline, CDR1 is DFQATT, CDR2 SNEGSKA (reference sequence). CDR3 amino acids: CSASTSGGAATGELFF. The CDR3, as DNA: TGCAGTGCTAGTACTAGCGGGGGGGCCGCCACCGGGGAGCTGTTTTTT.

At least ten counts were recorded for this clonotype. The CDR3 nucleotides read TGTGCCAGCAGCATATCGGACTATCGCTACGAGCAGTACTTC. It specifies CASSISDYRYEQYF. The chain is built from TRBV11-2 and TRBJ2-7; the D gene is possibly TRBD2 (6 bases). The CDR3 is made up of 14 amino acids. V lost 5 bases and J lost 3, with 14 bases in between. Germline values: CDR1 SGHAT, CDR2 FQNNGV. The full variable domain, its missing parts supplied by reference TRBV11-2 and TRBJ2-7, is EAGVAQSPRYKIIEKRQSVAFWCNPISGHATLYWYQQILGQGPKLLIQFQNNGVVDDSQLPKDRFSAERLKGVDSTLKIQPAKLEDSAVYLCASSISDYRYEQYFGPGTRLTVT.

Note on this clonotype: A much bigger clone sits one base away, suggesting this may be a read error. This chain links TRBV20-1 with TRBJ2-5; a possible D gene is TRBD2 (5 bases). Germline V CDR1 and CDR2: DFQATT, SNEGSKA (reference sequence). This CDR3 region has 18 residues. The CDR3 protein is CSSRPLQKRDPSQETQYF. The CDR3 nucleotides are TGCAGTTCTAGACCACTGCAGAAACGGGATCCCAGCCAAGAGACCCAGTACTTC.

The genes are TRBV29-1 and TRBJ2-6; D is perhaps TRBD2 (6 bases). The germline V gene has CDR1 SQVTM and CDR2 ANQGSEA. This CDR3 is built from 15 residues. V was pared by 4 bases and J by 3 bases, with 13 bases between. Here the CDR3 reads CSVGQEGHGANVLTF. The CDR3 bases are TGCAGCGTTGGGCAGGAGGGTCATGGGGCCAACGTCCTGACTTTC. The complete variable domain, with remaining parts taken from reference TRBV29-1 and TRBJ2-6, reads SAVISQKPSRDICQRGTSLTIQCQVDSQVTMMFWYRQQPGQSLTLIATANQGSEATYESGFVIDKFPISRPNLTFSTLTVSNMSPEDSSIYLCSVGQEGHGANVLTFGAGSRLTVL.

In its sample, this clonotype was seen once. This chain joins TRBV5-1 and TRBJ1-2; D remains ambiguous. V lost 2 bases to trimming and J lost 12 bases, with 14 bases between them. The CDR3 totals 12 residues. Germline V gene sequence: CDR1 SGHRS, CDR2 YFSETQ. CDR3 DNA: TGCGCCAGCAGCTTAGGCCAGACTGGAAACACCTTC. Translation: CASSLGQTGNTF. Complete variable domain (other parts from reference TRBV5-1 and TRBJ1-2): KAGVTQTPRYLIKTRGQQVTLSCSPISGHRSVSWYQQTPGQGLQFLFEYFSETQRNKGNFPGRFSGRQFSNSRSEMNVSTLELGDSALYLCASSLGQTGNTFGSGTRLTVV.

The chain joins TRBV15 to TRBJ2-5, with 8 bases matching TRBD2. With the DNA end fitting TRBJ2-4 better, the J assignment may be wrong. Germline assignment: CDR1 LNHNV and CDR2 YYDKDF (reference sequence). The CDR3 has 17 amino acids. The CDR3 protein is CATSREGGLGDLGIQYF. CDR3 nucleotide sequence: TGTGCCACCAGCCGGGAGGGAGGGCTGGGGGATTTAGGCATTCAGTACTTC.

The J gene is TRBJ2-5, the V gene TRBV15, with D possibly being TRBD1 or TRBD2 (5 bases each). V shed 10 bases and J shed 5 bases, with 17 bases lying between them. CDR1 and CDR2 (germline): LNHNV, YYDKDF (reference sequence). The CDR3 has 13 residues. CDR3: CASVRDGGETQYF. In nucleotides, the CDR3 is TGTGCCAGCGTCCGGGACGGTGGGGAGACCCAGTACTTC.

V is TRBV29-1 and J is TRBJ2-5, with 11 bases fitting TRBD2. The DNA end lines up better with TRBJ2-1; the J call may be wrong. The CDR3 contains 16 residues. The germline V gene encodes CDR1 SQVTM and CDR2 ANQGSEA. This CDR3 reads CSVESSSGRARNEQFF. CDR3 bases: TGCAGCGTTGAATCGAGTAGCGGGAGGGCGAGGAATGAGCAGTTCTTC.

This clonotype was seen more than once but under ten times. The chain joins TRBV24-1 to TRBJ2-3, with D unresolved. With 3 bases removed from V and 0 bases from J, the gap between germline ends came to 9 bases. From germline, CDR1 is KGHDR and CDR2 SFDVKD. The CDR3 runs 15 residues. Written as DNA, the CDR3 is TGTGCCACCAGTGATCCCAGCAGAAGCACAGATACGCAGTATTTT. It codes for CATSDPSRSTDTQYF.

Concerning this clonotype: A junction end diverges from the germline sequence, so it may reflect a read error. This rearrangement joins TRBV5-1 to TRBJ2-3; D gene ambiguous. This CDR3 is built from 14 residues. Per germline, CDR1 SGHRS and CDR2 YFSETQ. In DNA form, the CDR3 reads TGTGCCAGCAGCCATCCTTCCAGGCCAGATACGCAGTATTTT. Translation gives CASSHPSRPDTQYF.

The rearrangement links TRBV6-1 to TRBJ2-2, with TRBD2 matching 14 bases. Trimming cost V 6 bases and J 6 bases; bases outside gene matches: 12. This CDR3 is built from 18 residues. Germline V lookup: CDR1 MNHNS, CDR2 SASEGT. CDR3 DNA sequence: TGTGCCAGCAGACCTGGGACTAGCGGGAGTAGGAGAGCCGGGGAGCTGTTTTTT. It translates to CASRPGTSGSRRAGELFF.

This clonotype was seen ten or more times. The J gene is TRBJ1-1, the V gene TRBV2, with D hard to call. CDR3 length: 12 amino acids. Germline V gene sequence: CDR1 SNHLY, CDR2 FYNNEI. V lost 6 bases, J lost 1 base, and 6 bases lay in between. For the CDR3, the DNA is TGTGCCAGCAGACGACAGAACACTGAAGCTTTCTTT. Amino acid sequence: CASRRQNTEAFF. Together with reference TRBV2 and TRBJ1-1, the CDR3 gives the full variable domain: EPEVTQTPSHQVTQMGQEVILRCVPISNHLYFYWYRQILGQKVEFLVSFYNNEISEKSEIFDDQFSVERPDGSNFTLKIRSTKLEDSAMYFCASRRQNTEAFFGQGTRLTVV.

The chain recombines TRBV28 with TRBJ2-2; tentatively, D is TRBD1 (6 bases). The CDR3 extends over 18 amino acids. With 2 bases removed from V and 4 bases from J, the gap between germline ends came to 20 bases. Germline V CDR1 and CDR2: MDHEN, SYDVKM. The CDR3 nucleotides read TGTGCCAGCAGTTTAGAGTGGGGACAATTATCAGGCACCGGGGAGCTGTTTTTT. Its translation: CASSLEWGQLSGTGELFF.

Points on this clonotype: The junction departs from the called germline gene at one end, perhaps through a read error. The rearrangement links TRBV5-1 to TRBJ2-7; 7 nucleotides match TRBD1. CDR1 and CDR2 (germline): SGHRS, YFSETQ. This CDR3 region has 15 residues. Here the CDR3 DNA reads TGCGCCAGCAGCTTGGTACAGGGGTTTTCCTACGGGCAGTACTTC. Translation gives CASSLVQGFSYGQYF. Using reference TRBV5-1 and TRBJ2-7 for the parts outside the CDR3, the full variable domain is KAGVTQTPRYLIKTRGQQVTLSCSPISGHRSVSWYQQTPGQGLQFLFEYFSETQRNKGNFPGRFSGRQFSNSRSEMNVSTLELGDSALYLCASSLVQGFSYGQYFGPGTRLTVT.